One and the same sample provided the 12 T cell receptor beta chains below, sequenced in a study of T cells after somatic rescue of genetic block. TCRdb's table, derived via immunoSEQ multiplex PCR, lists solely in-frame clones and lacks some. The sample carries about 88,000 clones, around 90% recorded once. Source material: peripheral blood mononuclear cells (PBMCs). All receptors derive from a woman aged 18-29 years.

The chain links TRBV11-2 to TRBJ1-1; D might be TRBD1 (5 bases). Trimming left V 6 bases short and J 4 bases short, with 15 bases between. CDR3 length equals 14 residues. CDR1 SGHAT and CDR2 FQNNGV come from the germline V gene. Here the CDR3 DNA reads TGTGCCAGCAGGACCGGTGATAGGGGCACTGAAGCTTTCTTT. Its translation: CASRTGDRGTEAFF.

The rearrangement joins TRBV5-1 to TRBJ2-1; 14 nucleotides match TRBD2. The V and J ends lost 4 bases and 4 bases, in that order; junction bases with no gene match: 7. This CDR3 has 17 amino acids. CDR1 and CDR2 (germline): SGHRS, YFSETQ. The CDR3 is CASSPGTSGRAYNEQFF. CDR3 in DNA: TGCGCCAGCAGCCCAGGGACTAGCGGGAGAGCTTACAATGAGCAGTTCTTC.

V usage is TRBV5-1 and J usage is TRBJ2-2, with D possibly TRBD1 on 6 matching bases. The germline gives CDR1 SGHRS, CDR2 YFSETQ. The V end was cut by 4 bases, the J end by 2 bases, with 12 bases between. The CDR3 runs 15 residues. CDR3 loop: CASSPGTLNTGELFF. The DNA of the CDR3 is TGCGCCAGCAGCCCCGGGACACTAAACACCGGGGAGCTGTTTTTT.

This clone has a single count. V and J are TRBV19 and TRBJ2-1, with 7 bases that match TRBD2. V lost 6 bases to trimming and J lost 6 bases; unmatched junction nucleotides: 8. CDR1 is LNHDA, CDR2 SQIVND, per germline (reference sequence). This CDR3 is built from 14 residues. The CDR3 protein is CASSGWRETNEQFF. The CDR3 DNA reads as TGTGCCAGTAGCGGCTGGCGGGAGACCAATGAGCAGTTCTTC.

The chain recombines TRBV29-1 with TRBJ2-3; D gene unclear. Trimming took 4 bases from V and 2 from J, leaving 13 bases between them. The CDR3 covers 14 residues. Looked up from germline, CDR1 is SQVTM and CDR2 is ANQGSEA. CDR3 protein: CSVVGGAFTDTQYF. DNA for the CDR3: TGCAGCGTTGTCGGCGGAGCCTTCACAGATACGCAGTATTTT.

This chain links TRBV27 with TRBJ2-7, with a weak D call TRBD1 (6 bases). The CDR3 loop spans 13 amino acids. The ends were cut back, 5 bases at V and 3 bases at J, with 11 bases in the middle. CDR1 and CDR2 from the germline V gene are MNHEY and SMNVEV (reference sequence). Written as DNA, the CDR3 is TGTGCCAGCAGTCCCCGGGGACACTACGAGCAGTACTTC. It translates to CASSPRGHYEQYF.

The rearrangement uses TRBV5-4 and TRBJ2-5, with D tentatively TRBD1 or TRBD2 (6 bases each). V was clipped by 0 bases and J by 3 bases, with 12 bases between them. The CDR3 runs 15 residues. CDR1 is SGHNT, CDR2 YYREEE, per germline (reference sequence). CDR3 DNA: TGTGCCAGCAGCTTGGGGGTCGGGGGCGAAGAGACCCAGTACTTC. It specifies CASSLGVGGEETQYF.

In its sample, this clone was seen a few times. J is TRBJ1-2 and V is TRBV6-6; D unclear. Trimming pared 7 bases from V and 5 bases from J, leaving 17 bases between. Germline CDR1 reads MNHNY; CDR2 reads SVGAGI (reference sequence). The CDR3 is 14 amino acids. CDR3 sequence: CASTPLDGVYGYTF. DNA of the CDR3: TGTGCCAGCACCCCGTTGGATGGAGTTTATGGCTACACCTTC.

The chain's CDR3 is CASSGKNYEQYF. CDR3 DNA sequence: TGTGCCAGCAGCGGGAAAAACTACGAGCAGTACTTC. This sequence joins TRBV9 and TRBJ2-7; D is ambiguous. Germline V gives CDR1 SGDLS, CDR2 YYNGEE. V lost 3 bases and J lost 3, with 7 bases in between. The CDR3 consists of 12 residues. Full variable domain (outside the CDR3, taken from reference TRBV9 and TRBJ2-7): DSGVTQTPKHLITATGQRVTLRCSPRSGDLSVYWYQQSLDQGLQFLIQYYNGEERAKGNILERFSAQQFPDLHSELNLSSLELGDSALYFCASSGKNYEQYFGPGTRLTVT.

The rearrangement joins TRBV5-1 to TRBJ2-1, with D uncertain. This CDR3 has 11 amino acids. Germline V gives CDR1 SGHRS, CDR2 YFSETQ. Trimming took off 5 bases at V and 6 bases at J, with 6 bases between the two ends. The CDR3 reads CASSKGNEQFF. CDR3 DNA sequence: TGCGCCAGCAGTAAGGGCAATGAGCAGTTCTTC.

The chain couples TRBV5-6 to TRBJ2-7; D possibly matches TRBD1 or TRBD2 (6 bases each). Germline CDR1 reads SGHDT; CDR2 reads YYEEEE. Trimming pared 5 bases from V and 5 bases from J, leaving 11 bases between. The CDR3 spans 12 residues. CDR3 nucleotides: TGTGCCAGCAGACAGGGCGGGGACGAGCAGTACTTC. It specifies CASRQGGDEQYF.

This chain connects TRBV7-8 to TRBJ1-1; perhaps TRBD1 as D (5 bases). The CDR3 is made up of 15 amino acids. Germline V gene data show CDR1 as SGHVS and CDR2 as FQNEAQ. Trimming removed 2 bases from V and 0 bases from J, with 10 bases in between. Here the CDR3 DNA reads TGTGCCAGCAGCTTATCCCGGGGGTTGAACACTGAAGCTTTCTTT. It is translated as CASSLSRGLNTEAFF.